One T cell receptor beta chain is described in this entry. Its target is unknown. The sample belongs to a study of Graves' ophthalmopathy and Graves' hyperthyroidism. Under 3 months in duration, the ophthalmopathy in affected donors had moderate-to-severe activity, CAS ≥3 and NOSPECS ≥4. Between the trimmed V and J ends, which lost 4 bases and 1 base, there was a span of 7 bases. This CDR3 is built from 13 residues. Study observations and caveats: A classifier, a 13-signature model, separated ophthalmopathy from stable hyperthyroidism with approximately 87% sensitivity and about 81% specificity.

From RNA, the CDR3 regions of TCR beta chains were amplified and sequenced. HTBI primers were used in a first-round RT-PCR, which preceded a second-round multiplex PCR. TCRdb re-analysed the multiplex PCR reads in MiXCR, keeping a single row per CDR3 protein. The sample consists of approximately 210,000 distinct CDR3 sequences, approximately 28% of them appearing once. The specimen sequenced was peripheral blood. This TCR was recovered from a man aged 45 to 65 with Graves' ophthalmopathy. V usage is TRBV12-3 or TRBV12-4 and J usage is TRBJ1-2; D remains ambiguous. The CDR3 bases are TGTGCCAGCAGTTCTGGGGTTAACTATGGCTACACCTTC. It yields the protein CASSSGVNYGYTF.